Sequencing of this TCR beta chain was carried out in a study of shared clonotypes between healthy human individuals. Regarding the study as a whole: Relative to clonotypes present in all four donors, those not shared had lower generation probabilities. An effect of sequencing depth on clonotype sharing among donors was expected.

The germline CDR1 and CDR2 sequences are SGHKS and YYEKEE (reference sequence). V was cut by 4 bases and J by 6 bases, with 11 bases left in between. The CDR3 spans 13 residues. With regard to this clone: Its antigen is unidentified.

Sequenced by immunoSEQ multiplex PCR; TCRdb stores in-frame clones only, minus some. The table lists some 1,100,000 clones, about 84% of them singletons, with about 0.52% in the top ten. This receptor was taken from a man aged 18 to 35 in good health. Some clones in this sample may be carry-over from other donors' samples. The chain recombines TRBV5-5 with TRBJ1-5; D is ambiguous. Sequencing was done on a sample of memory CD4+ T cells from PBMCs. Described subset: CD45RA-negative fraction. The CDR3 coding sequence is TGTGCCAGCAGCGCCCGTAAGGGTCAGCCCCAGCATTTT. This gives the protein CASSARKGQPQHF.